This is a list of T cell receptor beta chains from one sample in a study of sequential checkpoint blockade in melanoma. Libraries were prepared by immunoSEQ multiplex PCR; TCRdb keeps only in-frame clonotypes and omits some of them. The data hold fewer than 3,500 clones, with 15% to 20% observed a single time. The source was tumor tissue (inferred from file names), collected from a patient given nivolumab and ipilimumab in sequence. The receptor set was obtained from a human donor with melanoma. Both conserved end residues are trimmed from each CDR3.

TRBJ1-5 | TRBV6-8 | ASSLGTGNNQPQH
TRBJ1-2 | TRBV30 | ACNTGQGVRGYT
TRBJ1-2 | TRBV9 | ASSGQEFGYT
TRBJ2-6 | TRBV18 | ASSSQSSGANVLT
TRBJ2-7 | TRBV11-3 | ASSFYTSGGINYEQY
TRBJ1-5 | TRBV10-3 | AISENDQWPQH
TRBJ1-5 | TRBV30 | AWSGTRNQPQH
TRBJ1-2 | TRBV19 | ASSIEGNYGYT
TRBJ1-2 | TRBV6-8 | AIRPGQRGGYT
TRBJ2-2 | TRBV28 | ASSLGRRNTGELF
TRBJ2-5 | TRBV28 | ASSFDRGNTETQY